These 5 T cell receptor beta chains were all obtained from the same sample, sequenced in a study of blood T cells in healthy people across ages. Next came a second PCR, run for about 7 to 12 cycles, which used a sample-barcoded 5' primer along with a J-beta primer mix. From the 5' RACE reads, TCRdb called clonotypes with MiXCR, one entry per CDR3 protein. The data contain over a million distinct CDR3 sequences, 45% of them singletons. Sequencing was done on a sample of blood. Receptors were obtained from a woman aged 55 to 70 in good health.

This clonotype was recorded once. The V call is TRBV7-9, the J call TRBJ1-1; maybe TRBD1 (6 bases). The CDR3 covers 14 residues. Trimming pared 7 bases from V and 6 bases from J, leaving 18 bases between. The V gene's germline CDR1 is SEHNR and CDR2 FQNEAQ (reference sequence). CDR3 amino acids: CASTLKGGVAEAFF. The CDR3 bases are TGTGCCAGCACTTTGAAGGGGGGGGTTGCTGAAGCTTTCTTT.

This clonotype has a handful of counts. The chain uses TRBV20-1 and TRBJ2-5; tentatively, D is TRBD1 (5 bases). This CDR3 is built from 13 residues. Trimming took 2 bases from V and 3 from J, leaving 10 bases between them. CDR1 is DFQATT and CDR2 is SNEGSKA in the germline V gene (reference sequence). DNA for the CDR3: TGCAGTGCTAGACTCCAGGGCGAAGAGACCCAGTACTTC. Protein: CSARLQGEETQYF.

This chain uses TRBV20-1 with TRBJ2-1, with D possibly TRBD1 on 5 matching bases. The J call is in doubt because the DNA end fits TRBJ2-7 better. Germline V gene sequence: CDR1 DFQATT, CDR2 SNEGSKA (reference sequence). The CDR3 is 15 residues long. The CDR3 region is CSARGFQGENNEQYF. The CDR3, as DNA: TGCAGTGCTAGAGGTTTTCAGGGTGAAAACAATGAGCAGTACTTC.

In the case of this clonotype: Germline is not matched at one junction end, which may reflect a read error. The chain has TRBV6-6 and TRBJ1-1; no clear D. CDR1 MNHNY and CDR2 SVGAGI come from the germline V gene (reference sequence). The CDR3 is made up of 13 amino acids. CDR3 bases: TGTGCCGGCAGTTACAACACGAACACTGAAGCTTTCTTT. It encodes CAGSYNTNTEAFF.

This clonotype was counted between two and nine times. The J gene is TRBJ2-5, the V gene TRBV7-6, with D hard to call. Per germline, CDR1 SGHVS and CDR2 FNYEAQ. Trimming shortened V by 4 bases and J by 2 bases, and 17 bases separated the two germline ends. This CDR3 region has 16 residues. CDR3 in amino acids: CASSSRHHQKQETQYF. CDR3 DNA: TGTGCCAGCAGCTCCCGACACCACCAGAAACAAGAGACCCAGTACTTC.